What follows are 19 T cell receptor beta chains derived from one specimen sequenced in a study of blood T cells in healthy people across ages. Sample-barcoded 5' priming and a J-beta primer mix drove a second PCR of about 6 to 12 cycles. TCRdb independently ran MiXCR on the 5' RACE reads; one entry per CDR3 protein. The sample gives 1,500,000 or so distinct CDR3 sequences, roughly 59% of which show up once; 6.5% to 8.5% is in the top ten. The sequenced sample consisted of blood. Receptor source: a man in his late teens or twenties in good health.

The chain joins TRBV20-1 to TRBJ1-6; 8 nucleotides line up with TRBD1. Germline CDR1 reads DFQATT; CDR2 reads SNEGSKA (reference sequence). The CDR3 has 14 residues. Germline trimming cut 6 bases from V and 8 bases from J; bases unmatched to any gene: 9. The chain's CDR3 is CSAGQGMVDSPLHF. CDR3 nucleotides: TGCAGTGCAGGACAGGGCATGGTGGATTCACCCCTCCACTTT.

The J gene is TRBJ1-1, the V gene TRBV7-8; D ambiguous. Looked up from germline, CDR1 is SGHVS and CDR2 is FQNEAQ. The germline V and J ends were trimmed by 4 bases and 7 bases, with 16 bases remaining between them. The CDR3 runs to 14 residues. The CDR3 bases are TGTGCCAGCAGCTACACCGAAGGAGGGCGTGAAGCTTTCTTT. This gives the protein CASSYTEGGREAFF.

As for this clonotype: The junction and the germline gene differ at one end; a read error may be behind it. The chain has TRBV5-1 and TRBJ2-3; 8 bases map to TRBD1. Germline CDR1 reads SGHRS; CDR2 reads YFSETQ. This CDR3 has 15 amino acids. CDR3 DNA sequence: TGCGCCAGCAGCTTGGATCGGACAGGGATAGATACGCGGTATTTT. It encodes CASSLDRTGIDTRYF.

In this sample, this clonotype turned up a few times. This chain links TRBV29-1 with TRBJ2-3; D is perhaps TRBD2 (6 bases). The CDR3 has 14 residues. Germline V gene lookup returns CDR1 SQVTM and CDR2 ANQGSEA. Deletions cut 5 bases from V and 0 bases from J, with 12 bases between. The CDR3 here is CSVWRTTSTDTQYF. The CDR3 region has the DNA TGCAGCGTTTGGAGGACTACTAGCACAGATACGCAGTATTTT.

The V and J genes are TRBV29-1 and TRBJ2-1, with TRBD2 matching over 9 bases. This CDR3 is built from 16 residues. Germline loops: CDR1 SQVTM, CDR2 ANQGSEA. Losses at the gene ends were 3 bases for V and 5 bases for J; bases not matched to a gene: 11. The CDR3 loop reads CSVEGPAAGGHNEQFF. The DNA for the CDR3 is TGCAGCGTTGAGGGCCCCGCAGCGGGAGGCCACAATGAGCAGTTCTTC.

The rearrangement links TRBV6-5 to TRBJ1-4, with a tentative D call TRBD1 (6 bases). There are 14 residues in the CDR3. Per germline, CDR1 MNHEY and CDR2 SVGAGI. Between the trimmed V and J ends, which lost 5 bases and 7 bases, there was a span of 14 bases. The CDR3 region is CASSPPGGREKLFF. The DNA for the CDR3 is TGTGCCAGCAGTCCTCCCGGGGGGCGTGAAAAACTGTTTTTT.

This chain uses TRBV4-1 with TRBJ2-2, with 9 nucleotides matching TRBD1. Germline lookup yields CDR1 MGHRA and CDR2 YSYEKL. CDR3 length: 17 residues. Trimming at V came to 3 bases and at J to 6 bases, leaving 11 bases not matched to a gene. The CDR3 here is CASSQGPGQGPPGELFF. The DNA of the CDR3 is TGCGCCAGCAGCCAGGGACCGGGACAGGGCCCCCCCGGGGAGCTGTTTTTT.

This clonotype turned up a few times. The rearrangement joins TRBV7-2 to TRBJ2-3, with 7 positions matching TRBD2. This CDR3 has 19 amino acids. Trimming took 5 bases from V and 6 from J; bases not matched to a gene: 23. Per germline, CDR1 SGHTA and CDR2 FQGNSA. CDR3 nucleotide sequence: TGTGCCAGCAGCCAAAACGGGCTAGCGGCAGCCTTCAGAGGCGATACGCAGTATTTT. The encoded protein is CASSQNGLAAAFRGDTQYF.

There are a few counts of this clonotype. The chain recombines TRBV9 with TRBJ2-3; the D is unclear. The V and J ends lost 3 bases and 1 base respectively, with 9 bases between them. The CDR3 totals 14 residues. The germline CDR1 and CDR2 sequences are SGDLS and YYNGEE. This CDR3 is CASSGDTGTDTQYF. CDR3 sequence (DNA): TGTGCCAGCAGCGGAGACACAGGCACAGATACGCAGTATTTT.

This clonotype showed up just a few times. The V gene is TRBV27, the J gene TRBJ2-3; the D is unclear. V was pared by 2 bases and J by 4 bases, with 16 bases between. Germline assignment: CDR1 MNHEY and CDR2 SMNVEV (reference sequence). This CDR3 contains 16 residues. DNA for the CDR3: TGTGCCAGCAGTTTAGGAGCAAACCTTAGGGCAGATACGCAGTATTTT. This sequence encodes CASSLGANLRADTQYF.

The CDR3 loop is CASSASYATNEKLFF. CDR3 bases: TGTGCCAGCAGTGCCTCGTATGCAACTAATGAAAAACTGTTTTTT. The rearrangement links TRBV6-5 to TRBJ1-4; unclear D gene. The CDR3 spans 15 residues. V lost 5 bases, J lost 0 bases, and 10 bases lay in between. Germline assignment: CDR1 MNHEY and CDR2 SVGAGI.

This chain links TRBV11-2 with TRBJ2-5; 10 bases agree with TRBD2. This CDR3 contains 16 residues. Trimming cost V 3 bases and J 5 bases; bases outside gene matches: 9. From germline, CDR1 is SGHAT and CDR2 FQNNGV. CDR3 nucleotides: TGTGCCAGCAGCTTGTTCACTAGCGGGACAAGTGAGACCCAGTACTTC. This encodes CASSLFTSGTSETQYF.

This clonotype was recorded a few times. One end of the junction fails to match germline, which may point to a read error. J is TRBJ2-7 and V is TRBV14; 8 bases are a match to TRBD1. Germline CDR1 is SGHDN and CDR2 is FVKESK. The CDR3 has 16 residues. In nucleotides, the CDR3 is TGTGCCAGCAGTCAAGTACCTGGGACAGGAACCTACGAGCAGTACTTC. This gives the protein CASSQVPGTGTYEQYF.

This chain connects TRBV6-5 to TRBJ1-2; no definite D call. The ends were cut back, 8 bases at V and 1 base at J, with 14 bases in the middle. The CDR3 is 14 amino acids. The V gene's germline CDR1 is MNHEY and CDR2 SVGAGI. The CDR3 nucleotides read TGTGCCAGCGGCGGTTACGGTGGTAACTATGGCTACACCTTC. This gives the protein CASGGYGGNYGYTF.

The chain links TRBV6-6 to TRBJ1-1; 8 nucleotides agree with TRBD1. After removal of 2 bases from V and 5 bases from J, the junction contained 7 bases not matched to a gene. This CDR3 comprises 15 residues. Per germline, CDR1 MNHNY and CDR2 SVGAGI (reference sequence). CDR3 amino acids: CASSYTLQGVTEAFF. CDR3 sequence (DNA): TGTGCCAGCAGTTACACGTTACAGGGGGTAACTGAAGCTTTCTTT.

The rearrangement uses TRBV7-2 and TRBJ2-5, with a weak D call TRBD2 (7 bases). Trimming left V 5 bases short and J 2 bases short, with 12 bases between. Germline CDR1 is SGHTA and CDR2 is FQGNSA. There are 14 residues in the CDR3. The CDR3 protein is CASSPGRGQETQYF. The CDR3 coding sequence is TGTGCCAGCAGCCCAGGGAGGGGGCAAGAGACCCAGTACTTC.

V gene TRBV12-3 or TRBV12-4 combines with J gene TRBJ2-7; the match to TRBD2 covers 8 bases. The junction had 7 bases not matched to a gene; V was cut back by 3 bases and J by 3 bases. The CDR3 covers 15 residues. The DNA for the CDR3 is TGTGCCAGCAGTTTCGCACTAGCGGACAGCTACGAGCAGTACTTC. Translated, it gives CASSFALADSYEQYF.

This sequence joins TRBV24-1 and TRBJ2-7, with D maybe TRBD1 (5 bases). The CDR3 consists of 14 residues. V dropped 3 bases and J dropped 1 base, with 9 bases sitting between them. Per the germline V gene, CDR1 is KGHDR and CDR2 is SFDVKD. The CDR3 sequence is CATSDGQGSYEQYF. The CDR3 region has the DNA TGTGCCACCAGTGATGGGCAGGGTTCCTACGAGCAGTACTTC.

CDR3 sequence: CATRDSPSPLHF. In DNA form, the CDR3 reads TGTGCCACACGGGACAGTCCGTCACCCCTCCACTTT. The J gene is TRBJ1-6, the V gene TRBV6-5, with 7 bases identical to TRBD1. This CDR3 region has 12 residues. Trimming cost V 10 bases and J 10 bases; bases outside gene matches: 7. Germline V gene lookup returns CDR1 MNHEY and CDR2 SVGAGI.